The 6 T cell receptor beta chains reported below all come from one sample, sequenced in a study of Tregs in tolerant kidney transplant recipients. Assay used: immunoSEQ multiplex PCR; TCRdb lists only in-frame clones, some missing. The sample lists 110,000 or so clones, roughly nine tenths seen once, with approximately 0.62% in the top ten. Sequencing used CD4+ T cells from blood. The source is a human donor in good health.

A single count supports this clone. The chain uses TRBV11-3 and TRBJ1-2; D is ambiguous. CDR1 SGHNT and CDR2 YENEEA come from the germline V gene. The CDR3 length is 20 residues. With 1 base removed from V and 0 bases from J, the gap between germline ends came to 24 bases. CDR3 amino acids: CASSLVGILGRRPPNYGYTF. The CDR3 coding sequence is TGTGCCAGCAGCTTAGTCGGTATCCTTGGCAGGCGCCCACCTAACTATGGCTACACCTTC.

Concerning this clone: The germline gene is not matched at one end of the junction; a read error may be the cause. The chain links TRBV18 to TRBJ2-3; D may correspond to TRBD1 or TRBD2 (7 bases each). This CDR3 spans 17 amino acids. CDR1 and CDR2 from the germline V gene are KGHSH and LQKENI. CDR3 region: CASSPQGIAGRTDTQYF. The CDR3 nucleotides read TGTGCCAGCTCCCCACAGGGGATAGCGGGCCGCACAGATACGCAGTATTTT.

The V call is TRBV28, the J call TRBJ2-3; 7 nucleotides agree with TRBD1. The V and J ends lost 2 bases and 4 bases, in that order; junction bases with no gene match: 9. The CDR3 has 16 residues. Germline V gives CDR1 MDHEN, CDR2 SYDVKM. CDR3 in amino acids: CASSLDTGQISDTQYF. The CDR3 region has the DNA TGTGCCAGCAGTTTAGATACGGGACAGATATCAGATACGCAGTATTTT.

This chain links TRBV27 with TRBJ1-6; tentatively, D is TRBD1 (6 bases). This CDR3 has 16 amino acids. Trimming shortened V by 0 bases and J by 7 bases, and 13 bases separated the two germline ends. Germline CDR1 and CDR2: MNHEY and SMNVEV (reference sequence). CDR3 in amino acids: CASSLSSWQGNSPLHF. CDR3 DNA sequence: TGTGCCAGCAGTTTATCGTCTTGGCAGGGGAATTCACCCCTCCACTTT.

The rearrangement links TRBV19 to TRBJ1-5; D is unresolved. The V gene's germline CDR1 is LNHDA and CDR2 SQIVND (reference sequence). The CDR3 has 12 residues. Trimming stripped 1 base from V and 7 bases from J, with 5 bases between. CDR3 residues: CASSIGEQPQHF. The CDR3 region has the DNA TGTGCCAGTAGTATAGGGGAACAGCCCCAGCATTTT.

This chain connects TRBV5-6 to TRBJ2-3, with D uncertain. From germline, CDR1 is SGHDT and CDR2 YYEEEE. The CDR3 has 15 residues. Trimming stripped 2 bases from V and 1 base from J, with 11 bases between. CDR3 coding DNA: TGTGCCAGCAGCTTCTTTGCGTGGCGCACAGATACGCAGTATTTT. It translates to CASSFFAWRTDTQYF.